This passage covers 19 T cell receptor beta chains from one sample sequenced in a study of T cell changes during pregnancy in multiple sclerosis. The table came from immunoSEQ multiplex PCR; TCRdb's copy has only in-frame clones and leaves some out. The sample contains about 49,000 clones, 90% of which appear only once. Here the sequenced sample was peripheral blood, taken after pregnancy. The origin of the receptors is a female donor in good health, enrolled as a control in a pregnancy study.

In nucleotides, the CDR3 is TGTGGGGGGGGAGACTTCTACGAGCAGTACTTC. Its translation is CGGGDFYEQYF. The genes are TRBV19 and TRBJ2-7; 7 bases are a match to TRBD2. This CDR3 spans 11 amino acids. CDR1 is LNHDA, CDR2 SQIVND, per germline (reference sequence).

This CDR3 reads CASSSGQGNQPQHF. The DNA of the CDR3 is TGTGCCAGCAGCTCGGGACAGGGCAATCAGCCCCAGCATTTT. This chain uses TRBV7-2 with TRBJ1-5; 8 nucleotides agree with TRBD1. The CDR3 loop spans 14 amino acids. Germline V gene sequence: CDR1 SGHTA, CDR2 FQGNSA. V gave up 4 bases and J gave up 2 bases; unmatched junction bases: 1.

This clone has just a few counts. The genes are TRBV19 and TRBJ1-6, with D possibly TRBD1 on 5 matching bases. The CDR3 is made up of 17 amino acids. Germline CDR1 and CDR2: LNHDA and SQIVND (reference sequence). Trimming cost V 5 bases and J 0 bases, with 14 bases left between them. CDR3 sequence reads: CASSLPKGNSYNSPLHF. The CDR3, as DNA: TGTGCCAGTAGTTTACCGAAGGGGAACTCCTATAATTCACCCCTCCACTTT. Looking up the rest from reference TRBV19 and TRBJ1-6 gives the full variable domain: DGGITQSPKYLFRKEGQNVTLSCEQNLNHDAMYWYRQDPGQGLRLIYYSQIVNDFQKGDIAEGYSVSREKKESFPLTVTSAQKNPTAFYLCASSLPKGNSYNSPLHFGNGTRLTVT.

The J gene is TRBJ2-7, the V gene TRBV19; 10 bases are shared with TRBD1. The length of the CDR3 is 14 residues. Per germline, CDR1 LNHDA and CDR2 SQIVND (reference sequence). V lost 4 bases and J lost 7; bases outside the gene matches: 7. The CDR3 loop reads CASSKDRGLGEQYF. As DNA, the CDR3 is TGTGCCAGTAGTAAAGACAGGGGGCTGGGAGAGCAGTACTTC.

The chain recombines TRBV4-3 with TRBJ1-4; D is undetermined. Trimming cost V 0 bases and J 0 bases, with 11 bases left between them. CDR1 LGHNA and CDR2 YSLEER come from the germline V gene. The CDR3 is 17 residues long. The DNA for the CDR3 is TGCGCCAGCAGCCAAGACGAGAGTCGGGCAACTAATGAAAAACTGTTTTTT. It is translated as CASSQDESRATNEKLFF.

This chain joins TRBV14 and TRBJ2-7, with D perhaps TRBD2 (5 bases). This CDR3 has 19 residues. Germline values: CDR1 SGHDN, CDR2 FVKESK. The V and J ends lost 0 bases and 3 bases respectively, with 24 bases between them. The CDR3 reads CASSQEKVWLLGSSYEQYF. In DNA, the CDR3 is TGTGCCAGCAGCCAAGAGAAGGTCTGGCTTCTGGGGAGTAGCTACGAGCAGTACTTC. The full variable domain, in which reference TRBV14 and TRBJ2-7 provide the parts outside the CDR3, is EAGVTQFPSHSVIEKGQTVTLRCDPISGHDNLYWYRRVMGKEIKFLLHFVKESKQDESGMPNNRFLAERTGGTYSTLKVQPAELEDSGVYFCASSQEKVWLLGSSYEQYFGPGTRLTVT.

The chain employs TRBV6-4 and TRBJ2-1, with TRBD2 as a possible D gene (5 bases). There are 16 residues in the CDR3. Germline V gene sequence: CDR1 MRHNA, CDR2 SNTAGT. The V and J ends lost 2 bases and 0 bases respectively, with 11 bases between them. The CDR3 nucleotides are TGTGCCAGCAGTGACATACTAGTCGGCTCCTACAATGAGCAGTTCTTC. This translates into CASSDILVGSYNEQFF.

V gene TRBV4-3 combines with J gene TRBJ1-2, with a tentative D call TRBD1 (6 bases). The CDR3 runs to 14 residues. The V end lost 5 bases, the J end lost 6 bases, and 16 bases lay between the germline ends. The germline V gene has CDR1 LGHNA and CDR2 YSLEER. This CDR3 is CASSKGQGTDGYTF. The CDR3 DNA sequence: TGCGCCAGCAGCAAGGGGCAGGGGACGGATGGCTACACCTTC.

V gene TRBV13 combines with J gene TRBJ1-4; 8 bases map to TRBD1. The germline V gene has CDR1 PRHDT and CDR2 FYEKMQ (reference sequence). V lost 4 bases and J lost 5; bases outside the gene matches: 9. This CDR3 has 16 residues. DNA of the CDR3: TGTGCCAGCAGCTCTAGGACAGGGATGTTGAATGAAAAACTGTTTTTT. Residues: CASSSRTGMLNEKLFF.

The V and J genes are TRBV11-2 and TRBJ2-5; TRBD2 is a possible D gene (6 bases). V lost 3 bases and J lost 7, with 15 bases in between. Germline V gives CDR1 SGHAT, CDR2 FQNNGV. The CDR3 spans 14 residues. The CDR3 nucleotides read TGTGCCAGCAGCTTCGGCGCTAGCGTTGGGACCCAGTACTTC. Its translation: CASSFGASVGTQYF.

The V and J genes are TRBV28 and TRBJ1-1; D is undetermined. The CDR3 sequence is 13 residues long. The V gene's germline CDR1 is MDHEN and CDR2 SYDVKM. The V end was cut by 3 bases, the J end by 1 base, with 6 bases between. CDR3 sequence (DNA): TGTGCCAGCAGTTTCCAGGAGAACACTGAAGCTTTCTTT. Protein sequence: CASSFQENTEAFF.

V and J are TRBV5-4 and TRBJ2-3, with 13 bases matching TRBD2. Trimming took 4 bases from V and 8 from J; bases not matched to a gene: 13. The V gene's germline CDR1 is SGHNT and CDR2 YYREEE (reference sequence). CDR3 size: 17 residues. The CDR3 DNA follows: TGTGCCAGCAGCCACATGACTAGCGGGAGGAGTGTGGGTACGCAGTATTTT. Its protein is CASSHMTSGRSVGTQYF.

V gene TRBV27 combines with J gene TRBJ1-4; 8 nucleotides line up with TRBD1. CDR3 length equals 17 residues. J lost 5 bases, V lost 3 bases, and 11 bases had no gene match. Germline V gene lookup returns CDR1 MNHEY and CDR2 SMNVEV (reference sequence). CDR3 nucleotides: TGTGCCAGCAGTTTCCTTCGGACAGGGTCCCTGAATGAAAAACTGTTTTTT. Protein product: CASSFLRTGSLNEKLFF.

This clone was recorded once. The chain has TRBV12-5 and TRBJ2-3; 8 bases map to TRBD2. V shed 2 bases and J 2 bases; nucleotides not matched to a gene: 3. The length of the CDR3 is 15 residues. Germline V gives CDR1 LGHNT, CDR2 FRNRAP. CDR3 in amino acids: CASGLRGGNTDTQYF. The CDR3 DNA reads TGTGCTAGTGGTTTGCGGGGGGGAAACACAGATACGCAGTATTTT.

The J gene is TRBJ2-5, the V gene TRBV4-3; 15 bases align to TRBD2. Per the germline V gene, CDR1 is LGHNA and CDR2 is YSLEER. This CDR3 spans 18 amino acids. J gave up 5 bases and V 4 bases, and 11 bases lay outside the gene matches. In DNA form, the CDR3 reads TGCGCCAGCAGCCCGAGATGGACTAGCGGGGGGGCGATTGAGACCCAGTACTTC. Its translation: CASSPRWTSGGAIETQYF.

The chain is built from TRBV7-2 and TRBJ1-2, with D uncertain. Germline V CDR1 and CDR2: SGHTA, FQGNSA. The CDR3 spans 14 residues. V was pared by 1 base and J by 5 bases, with 11 bases between. CDR3 protein: CASSLDDLPYGYTF. The DNA of the CDR3 is TGTGCCAGCAGCTTAGATGACTTGCCATATGGCTACACCTTC.

The chain links TRBV7-2 to TRBJ1-6; the D gene is possibly TRBD1 (6 bases). Trimming pared 5 bases from V and 4 bases from J, leaving 12 bases between. This CDR3 is built from 15 residues. Germline V gene lookup returns CDR1 SGHTA and CDR2 FQGNSA. In nucleotides, the CDR3 is TGTGCCAGCAGCCCCCCAACAGGGTATAATTCACCCCTCCACTTT. Protein: CASSPPTGYNSPLHF.

V gene TRBV28 combines with J gene TRBJ2-7; no reliable D call. Germline-derived CDR1 and CDR2 are MDHEN and SYDVKM. Trimming cost V 6 bases and J 0 bases, with 6 bases left between them. CDR3 length: 12 residues. Here the CDR3 reads CASSLASYEQYF. The CDR3 DNA follows: TGTGCCAGCAGCCTGGCCTCCTACGAGCAGTACTTC.

The chain has TRBV19 and TRBJ1-1, with TRBD1 identical over 8 bases. This CDR3 has 15 residues. Germline CDR1 reads LNHDA; CDR2 reads SQIVND (reference sequence). V was pared by 3 bases and J by 4 bases, with 7 bases of the junction left unmatched. The CDR3 DNA reads as TGTGCCAGTAGTATTCCGGGCGGGACAGGCACTGAAGCTTTCTTT. It encodes CASSIPGGTGTEAFF.